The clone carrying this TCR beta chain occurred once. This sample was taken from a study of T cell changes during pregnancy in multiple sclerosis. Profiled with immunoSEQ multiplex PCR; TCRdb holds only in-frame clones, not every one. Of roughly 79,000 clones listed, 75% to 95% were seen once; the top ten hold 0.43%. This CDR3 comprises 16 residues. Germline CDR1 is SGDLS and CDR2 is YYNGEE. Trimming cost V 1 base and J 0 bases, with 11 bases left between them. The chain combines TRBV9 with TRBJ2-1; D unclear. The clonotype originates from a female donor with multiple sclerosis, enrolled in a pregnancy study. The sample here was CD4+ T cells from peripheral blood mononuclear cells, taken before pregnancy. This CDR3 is CASSVWSGSSYNEQFF. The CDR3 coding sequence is TGTGCCAGCAGCGTATGGTCCGGTAGCTCCTACAATGAGCAGTTCTTC.